Listed below are T cell receptor beta chains from one sample, sequenced in a study of CD8 T cells in ankylosing spondylitis. TCRdb recomputed calls from the 5' RACE reads with MiXCR, one row per CDR3 protein. The sample holds roughly 490,000 distinct CDR3 sequences; roughly 5% are singletons and the top ten take under 4.5%. Sequencing input: blood, either unsorted or a sorted T cell fraction (not recorded which). Receptors originate from a male donor with ankylosing spondylitis. Both conserved end residues are trimmed from each CDR3.

>TRBJ1-1|TRBV20-1
SALEGAQLAEAF
>TRBJ2-1|TRBV9
ASSVTFTSGSSSYNEQF
>TRBJ1-1|TRBV4-2
ASSQALRSMNTEAF
>TRBJ2-1|TRBV7-9
ASSPITRVNEQF
>TRBJ2-3|TRBV20-1
SARDPGQGPGDTQY
>TRBJ1-1|TRBV14
ASSPGRRTEAF
>TRBJ2-7|TRBV7-2
ASSLRQVGRDEQY
>TRBJ2-1|TRBV9
ASSVQGGTYNEQF
>TRBJ2-1|TRBV6-2/TRBV6-3
ASTLYNEQF
>TRBJ2-1|TRBV4-3
ASSRDSAMNEQF
>TRBJ1-1|TRBV5-1
ASSLASTGDLSEAF
>TRBJ2-7|TRBV5-1
ASSLMGTSGYEQY
>TRBJ2-7|TRBV10-3
AISDPRDSPYEQY
>TRBJ2-7|TRBV6-5
ASSLDGRPWEQY
>TRBJ2-1|TRBV12-3/TRBV12-4
ASSLGSGRYSYNEQF
>TRBJ1-1|TRBV4-3
ASSQDSTGAWNTEAF
>TRBJ2-7|TRBV14
ASSHGRIYYEQY
>TRBJ2-6|TRBV6-2/TRBV6-3
ASSFLFDGANVLT
>TRBJ1-4|TRBV4-1
ASSQGGRGEKLF
>TRBJ2-1|TRBV4-3
ASSRLSYNEQF
>TRBJ1-1|TRBV5-1
ASSGGSQTYTEAF
>TRBJ1-2|TRBV4-2
ASSQGDRKNYGYT
>TRBJ2-7|TRBV10-3
AIRDLWDSKPYEQY
>TRBJ2-2|TRBV20-1
SAQGGGRGTGELF